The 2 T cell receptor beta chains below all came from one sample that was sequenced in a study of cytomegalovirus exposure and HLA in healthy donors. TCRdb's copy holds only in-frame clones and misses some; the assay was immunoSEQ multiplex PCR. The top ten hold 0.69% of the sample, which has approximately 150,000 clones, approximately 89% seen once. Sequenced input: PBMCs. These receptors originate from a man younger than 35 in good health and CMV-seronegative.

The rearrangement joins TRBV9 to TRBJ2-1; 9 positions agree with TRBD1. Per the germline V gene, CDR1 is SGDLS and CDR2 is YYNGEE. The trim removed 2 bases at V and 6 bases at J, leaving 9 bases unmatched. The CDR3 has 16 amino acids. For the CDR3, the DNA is TGTGCCAGCAGCGTTAAGGGGACAGGGAGACTCAATGAGCAGTTCTTC. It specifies CASSVKGTGRLNEQFF.

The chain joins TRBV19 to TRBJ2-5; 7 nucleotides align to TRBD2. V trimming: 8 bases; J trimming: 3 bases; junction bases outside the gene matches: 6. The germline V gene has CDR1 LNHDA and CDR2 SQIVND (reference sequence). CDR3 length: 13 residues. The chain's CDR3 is CASSLGGKETQYF. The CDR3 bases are TGTGCCAGTTCCCTCGGGGGGAAAGAGACCCAGTACTTC.